This T cell receptor beta chain derives from a study of blood T cell repertoires in COVID-19. As processed by the authors: Estimates of nucleated cell counts were drawn from the amplification of reference gene primers. The repertoire was sequenced with immunoSEQ multiplex PCR; TCRdb's copy has only in-frame clones and lacks some. V and J calls and clone size follow that table, whereas D and trimming were derived from the DNA. The repertoire includes approximately 300,000 clones, about nine tenths of them detected once, and over 4% sits in the top ten. V lost 4 bases to trimming and J lost 2 bases, with 11 bases between them. The V gene's germline CDR1 is KGHDR and CDR2 SFDVKD. The CDR3 extends over 15 amino acids.

The rearrangement joins TRBV24-1 to TRBJ2-1; D is ambiguous. Sequencing input: PBMCs or T cells enriched from blood (not recorded which). This receptor was identified in a man aged 55 to 70 who had recovered from COVID-19. In DNA form, the CDR3 reads TGTGCCACCAGTGACCGCGTCGGTCCCTACAATGAGCAGTTCTTC. As protein: CATSDRVGPYNEQFF.